The 16 T cell receptor beta chains given below trace back to one sample, sequenced in a study of regulatory T cells in long-lasting Graves disease. Arm-PCR of CDR3 regions and iRepertoire HTBI primers were used to build TCR beta libraries. MiXCR was run by TCRdb on the multiplex PCR reads, yielding one entry per CDR3 protein. The repertoire holds about 460,000 distinct CDR3 sequences, with around 13% as singletons. Stated time point: newly diagnosed GD, antithyroid drugs for less than 3 months. The TCR library was prepared using RNA isolated from PBMCs. The same sample was also studied in work on T cells in Graves' hyperthyroidism and ophthalmopathy.

This sample comprised peripheral blood mononuclear cells (PBMCs), obtained at new diagnosis, from a patient treated with antithyroid drugs. All receptors come from a woman aged 45-65 years with Graves disease.

Ten or more counts support this clonotype. The CDR3 protein is CASRTQPPYEQYF. Written as DNA, the CDR3 is TGTGCCAGCAGGACACAACCTCCATACGAGCAGTACTTC. J is TRBJ2-7 and V is TRBV6-1; no firm D call. Germline loops: CDR1 MNHNS, CDR2 SASEGT. Trimming removed 6 bases at V and 4 bases at J, with 13 bases between. CDR3 length: 13 residues.

This clonotype was seen a few times. The chain is built from TRBV9 and TRBJ2-1; maybe TRBD2 (5 bases). The CDR3 totals 17 residues. Deletions cut 2 bases from V and 1 base from J, with 16 bases between. Germline lookup yields CDR1 SGDLS and CDR2 YYNGEE. DNA of the CDR3: TGTGCCAGCAGCGTTAACTCTAGGACTCAATCCTACAATGAGCAGTTCTTC. Protein sequence: CASSVNSRTQSYNEQFF.

This clonotype has at least ten counts. This sequence joins TRBV5-1 and TRBJ2-7; D is possibly TRBD1 (6 bases). Looked up from germline, CDR1 is SGHRS and CDR2 is YFSETQ. Trimming removed 0 bases from V and 3 bases from J, with 13 bases in between. The CDR3 spans 15 residues. Written as DNA, the CDR3 is TGCGCCAGCAGCTTGGCCCCACAGGGATACTACGAGCAGTACTTC. This translates into CASSLAPQGYYEQYF.

This clonotype was recorded many times. V is TRBV13 and J is TRBJ2-1, with D tentatively TRBD2 (6 bases). Germline V gives CDR1 PRHDT, CDR2 FYEKMQ (reference sequence). The CDR3 is 13 residues long. V was shortened by 2 bases and J by 5 bases, with 7 bases between the two germline ends. In DNA, the CDR3 is TGTGCCAGCAGCTTAAGACTAGACAATGAGCAGTTCTTC. Translation gives CASSLRLDNEQFF.

The gene calls are TRBV5-4 and TRBJ1-2; 9 nucleotides match TRBD1. The CDR3 sequence is 16 residues long. Germline values: CDR1 SGHNT, CDR2 YYREEE (reference sequence). Losses at the gene ends were 7 bases for V and 4 bases for J; bases not matched to a gene: 14. CDR3 sequence (DNA): TGTGCCAGCGGTTTAGCCCCGGGACAGGGTACCTATGGCTACACCTTC. Translated: CASGLAPGQGTYGYTF.

There are many counts of this clonotype. The CDR3 DNA follows: TGTGCCAGCAGTTCCGGACGTCTTACTACATGGGAGCAGTTCTTC. Its protein product is CASSSGRLTTWEQFF. The chain joins TRBV6-5 to TRBJ2-1; D unresolved. V lost 4 bases and J 10 bases, leaving 20 bases between the germline ends. This CDR3 has 15 amino acids. From germline, CDR1 is MNHEY and CDR2 SVGAGI.

The chain employs TRBV12-3 or TRBV12-4 and TRBJ1-5; 9 nucleotides agree with TRBD1. V lost 6 bases and J lost 1; bases outside the gene matches: 7. The CDR3 consists of 16 residues. CDR3 nucleotide sequence: TGTGCCAGCAGGGACAGGGGCTTTACAAGCAATCAGCCCCAGCATTTT. Encoded protein: CASRDRGFTSNQPQHF.

Concerning this clonotype itself: Given a much more abundant clone one base away, this may be a read error. The V gene is TRBV11-3, the J gene TRBJ2-7; D unresolved. The CDR3 runs to 12 residues. From germline, CDR1 is SGHNT and CDR2 YENEEA. Written as DNA, the CDR3 is TGTGCCAGCAGCTTTTTAACCTACGAGCTGTACTTC. Translating it yields CASSFLTYELYF.

This clonotype was seen ten or more times. The chain is built from TRBV18 and TRBJ2-7; 7 bases match TRBD2. After removal of 2 bases from V and 12 bases from J, the junction contained 13 bases not matched to a gene. The V gene's germline CDR1 is KGHSH and CDR2 LQKENI. The CDR3 has 14 amino acids. CDR3 in DNA: TGTGCCAGCTCACCAGATAATGAAGGGAGGGCCTTGTACTTC. Protein sequence: CASSPDNEGRALYF.

In this sample, this clonotype turned up a few times. The gene calls are TRBV2 and TRBJ1-1; unclear D gene. The CDR3 has 14 residues. The V end was cut by 2 bases, the J end by 3 bases, with 10 bases between. Germline CDR1 is SNHLY and CDR2 is FYNNEI. The CDR3 nucleotides read TGTGCCAGCAGTGAAAGAAGGTCCTACACTGAAGCTTTCTTT. Translating gives CASSERRSYTEAFF.

This clonotype came up many times. V is TRBV7-2 and J is TRBJ2-2, with 9 bases identical to TRBD1. The CDR3 has 15 amino acids. The V segment lost 4 bases and the J segment 5 bases; nucleotides outside the gene matches: 5. Germline-derived CDR1 and CDR2 are SGHTA and FQGNSA. In DNA, the CDR3 is TGTGCCAGCAGCTCTTACAGGGGGCTGACCGGGGAGCTGTTTTTT. Its translation: CASSSYRGLTGELFF.

This clonotype showed up many times. The V gene is TRBV28, the J gene TRBJ2-1; D is perhaps TRBD2 (5 bases). Germline assignment: CDR1 MDHEN and CDR2 SYDVKM. Trimming took off 2 bases at V and 7 bases at J, with 15 bases between the two ends. This CDR3 region has 15 residues. This CDR3 is CASSLNLARFNEQFF. The DNA for the CDR3 is TGTGCCAGCAGTTTAAATCTAGCTCGGTTTAATGAGCAGTTCTTC.

This clonotype was recorded at least ten times. The chain employs TRBV6-1 and TRBJ2-7; D uncertain. Germline V lookup: CDR1 MNHNS, CDR2 SASEGT. There are 11 residues in the CDR3. V was trimmed by 7 bases and J by 6 bases, leaving 10 bases between them. For the CDR3, the DNA is TGTGCCAGCACCGAAGGGTCCGAGCAGTACTTC. It yields the protein CASTEGSEQYF.

As to this clonotype: Being one base from a much bigger clone, this may be a read error. The V and J genes are TRBV10-3 and TRBJ2-7; D might be TRBD2 (6 bases). Germline V gene data show CDR1 as ENHRY and CDR2 as SYGVKD. This CDR3 contains 16 residues. The germline V and J ends were trimmed by 10 bases and 0 bases, with 22 bases remaining between them. DNA for the CDR3: TGTGCCACCCAGGTCGGAGGGGAGCTAAACTCCTACGAGCAGTACTTC. Translated, it gives CATQVGGELNSYEQYF.

V is TRBV2 and J is TRBJ2-1; 10 positions agree with TRBD2. V dropped 6 bases and J dropped 12; count of bases not matched to a gene: 23. Germline lookup yields CDR1 SNHLY and CDR2 FYNNEI. The CDR3 consists of 18 residues. CDR3 nucleotide sequence: TGTGCCAGCAGCCAGCCTGACAGGGGCGCCCTAGCGGGAGAGGGGCAGTTCTTC. Translation: CASSQPDRGALAGEGQFF.

This rearrangement joins TRBV18 to TRBJ2-7; tentatively, D is TRBD1 (5 bases). Germline V CDR1 and CDR2: KGHSH, LQKENI. This CDR3 is built from 14 residues. With 3 bases removed from V and 5 bases from J, the gap between germline ends came to 14 bases. The CDR3 spells CASSPSQGFHEQYF. CDR3 DNA sequence: TGTGCCAGCTCACCTTCGCAGGGCTTCCACGAGCAGTACTTC. The variable domain in full, with the rest retrieved from reference TRBV18 and TRBJ2-7, is NAGVMQNPRHLVRRRGQEARLRCSPMKGHSHVYWYRQLPEEGLKFMVYLQKENIIDESGMPKERFSAEFPKEGPSILRIQQVVRGDSAAYFCASSPSQGFHEQYFGPGTRLTVT.